Below, 3 T cell receptor beta chains from the same sample are listed, as sequenced in a study of cytomegalovirus exposure and HLA in healthy donors. 13 Jbeta primers and 60 Vbeta primers were used for the PCR. Produced via immunoSEQ multiplex PCR; TCRdb's table is partial and in-frame only. The table has roughly 150,000 clones, about 85% seen once; the top ten hold 2.3%. The sequenced material came from PBMCs. The receptors derive from a woman aged 18-29 years in good health and CMV-seronegative.

V and J are TRBV7-2 and TRBJ1-5; D ambiguous. Germline-derived CDR1 and CDR2 are SGHTA and FQGNSA. The CDR3 is 14 residues long. V gave up 3 bases and J gave up 9 bases, with 15 bases separating them. The CDR3 region is CASSFLPDSRPQHF. The DNA of the CDR3 is TGTGCCAGCAGCTTTCTGCCAGACTCAAGGCCCCAGCATTTT.

This clone came up a few times. The rearrangement uses TRBV6-6 and TRBJ1-3; the D gene is possibly TRBD1 (5 bases). Germline-derived CDR1 and CDR2 are MNHNY and SVGAGI (reference sequence). The CDR3 totals 15 residues. V lost 3 bases and J 0 bases, leaving 9 bases between the germline ends. The CDR3 region is CASSYGGSSGNTIYF. In nucleotides, the CDR3 is TGTGCCAGCAGTTATGGGGGGTCCTCTGGAAACACCATATATTTT.

This clone showed up just a few times. This rearrangement joins TRBV5-1 to TRBJ1-2, with D perhaps matching TRBD1 (6 bases). The V gene lost 4 bases and the J gene lost 2 bases, with 18 bases spanning the gap. The CDR3 is 16 amino acids. Germline assignment: CDR1 SGHRS and CDR2 YFSETQ. The CDR3 sequence is CASSRTPGHTNYGYTF. The DNA for the CDR3 is TGCGCCAGCAGCCGGACCCCGGGACACACAAACTATGGCTACACCTTC.